These T cell receptor beta chains were read from a single sample in a study of CD8 T cells in ankylosing spondylitis. MiXCR was run by TCRdb on the 5' RACE reads, yielding one entry per CDR3 protein. The table has a few hundred thousand distinct CDR3 sequences, 15% to 20% seen once. Source material: blood, either unsorted or a sorted T cell fraction (not recorded which). The receptors were sampled from a male donor with ankylosing spondylitis or in good health (not recorded which). CDR3s include the opening cysteine and the closing phenylalanine or tryptophan. The order of the fields is J gene, CDR3 length, clone size, V gene, D gene, CDR3 DNA, CDR3 protein. A D gene is named only where the DNA matches it firmly. The size entry is marked missing in some rows and otherwise reads once, few, many or a size class.

j_gene: TRBJ2-3; len: 16; abundance: NA; v_gene: TRBV7-9; d_gene: NA; CDR3nt: TGTGCCAGCCGTACAACAAGGGGAGCGGACACAGATACGCAGTATTTT; CDR3aa: CASRTTRGADTDTQYF
j_gene: TRBJ2-7; len: 14; abundance: NA; v_gene: TRBV7-2; d_gene: TRBD2; CDR3nt: TGTGCCAGCAGCTTACCCGGACTAGAGGTGGAGCAGTACTTC; CDR3aa: CASSLPGLEVEQYF
j_gene: TRBJ2-3; len: 17; abundance: few; v_gene: TRBV12-3/TRBV12-4; d_gene: TRBD2; CDR3nt: TGTGCCAGCAGTTTGGCTTCAGCGGGAGCGGTTCGGGATACGCAGTATTTT; CDR3aa: CASSLASAGAVRDTQYF
j_gene: TRBJ2-3; len: 14; abundance: few; v_gene: TRBV12-3/TRBV12-4; d_gene: NA; CDR3nt: TGTGCCAGCAGTTTAGTCGACTACACAGATACGCAGTATTTT; CDR3aa: CASSLVDYTDTQYF
j_gene: TRBJ2-2; len: 16; abundance: NA; v_gene: TRBV4-1; d_gene: TRBD1; CDR3nt: TGCGCCAGCAGCCACCCCCCCCAGGGGGCGGCCGGGGAGCTGTTTTTT; CDR3aa: CASSHPPQGAAGELFF
j_gene: TRBJ1-2; len: 13; abundance: many; v_gene: TRBV12-3/TRBV12-4; d_gene: NA; CDR3nt: TGTGCCAGCACCTGGGGGCCAGACGATGGCTACACCTTC; CDR3aa: CASTWGPDDGYTF
j_gene: TRBJ2-2; len: 16; abundance: few; v_gene: TRBV3-1; d_gene: NA; CDR3nt: TGTGCCAGCAGCCCAGGGGTACTAGGAGGTACCGGGGAGCTGTTTTTT; CDR3aa: CASSPGVLGGTGELFF
j_gene: TRBJ2-7; len: 15; abundance: few; v_gene: TRBV20-1; d_gene: TRBD2; CDR3nt: TGCATCCCTGGATCGGCTAGCGGGAGTCGCTACGAGCAGTACTTC; CDR3aa: CIPGSASGSRYEQYF
j_gene: TRBJ2-1; len: 15; abundance: NA; v_gene: TRBV7-8; d_gene: NA; CDR3nt: TGTGCCAGCAGCTTAATCGCTAGCAGCTACAATGAGCAGTTCTTC; CDR3aa: CASSLIASSYNEQFF
j_gene: TRBJ2-5; len: 15; abundance: NA; v_gene: TRBV5-1; d_gene: NA; CDR3nt: TGCGCCAGCAGCTTGGGGGACCCGGTGAGGGAGACCCAGTACTTC; CDR3aa: CASSLGDPVRETQYF